This TCR beta chain emerged from a study of Ad26.COV2.S vaccination and SARS-CoV-2 variants (dated by TCRdb to 2020 to 2022). Concerning the study at large: Donors in the vaccine arm were drawn from COV1001, a multicentre, randomized, double-blind, placebo-controlled phase I-IIa trial testing Ad26.COV2.S in healthy adults. Investigators did not know the trial group allocation while performing experiments and assessing outcomes. The specificity and breadth of SARS-CoV-2-reactive T cell receptors after Ad26.COV2.S vaccination were assessed by TCRbeta repertoire sequencing. A total of approximately 32 samples were included in the TCR-sequenced set, comprising some 20 Ad26.COV2.S vaccine recipients, 5 placebo recipients and 8 SARS-CoV-2 convalescent individuals. Participants in the trial were split at random into five groups of five each, receiving low-dose or high-dose Ad26.COV2.S once or twice, or else placebo on both occasions. Ad26.COV2.S was administered intramuscularly at a dose of 5x10^10 or 1x10^11 viral particles, either as one shot or as two shots given 56 days apart.

In the paper's terms, the treatment or condition label means: roughly 20 received Ad26.COV2.S at low or high dose, single or two shots; a few received placebo; per-sample allocation not given. Repertoires of vaccine and placebo recipients were sequenced from samples taken on day 63 after the first injection. Cohort 1b enrolled fewer than 30 adults aged 18-55 years at a single site in Boston, USA, between 29 July and 7 August 2020. Ad26.COV2.S was a replication-incompetent adenovirus type 26 vector that expressed a prefusion-stabilized SARS-CoV-2 spike protein derived from the original Wuhan strain. Its CDR3 holds 14 amino acids, cysteine through phenylalanine. Only the CDR3 DNA is retained, 42 bases long and in frame from the first base. CDR1 and CDR2, per the germline V gene, are SGHRS and YFSETQ. V sheds 4 bases and J sheds 1 base, leaving 11 bases between their ends. Results and caveats for the whole study, not just this receptor: It was noted by the authors that total T cell responses may have been underestimated by the TCR breadth and depth analyses. The study lacked the statistical power to compare responses across vaccine doses or regimens. Compared with placebo recipients, Ad26.COV2.S recipients showed higher spike-specific TCR breadth (P = 0.0014). Vaccine and placebo recipients had comparable non-spike TCR breadth, which fits with the vaccine containing only spike. After vaccination, substantial breadth of spike-specific CD8+ and CD4+ T cell responses was reported.

This clone was counted once. The antigen it binds to is not known. It has no much larger one-base neighbor in the sample; base qualities were not kept. TCRbeta CDR3 regions were sequenced with the immunoSEQ Assay. After extraction, genomic DNA underwent amplification by bias-controlled multiplex PCR, followed by high-throughput sequencing. In the paper's pipeline: To quantify the absolute abundance of each unique TCRbeta CDR3 region, sequences were collapsed and filtered. T cell fraction was estimated by normalizing TCRbeta template counts to usable DNA, with usable DNA measured through amplification of reference genes found in all nucleated cells. Repertoire TCRs were annotated as SARS-CoV-2-specific when V gene, CDR3 amino acid sequence and J gene were exactly matched to a known reactive TCR set. The reference SARS-CoV-2 TCR set was derived from MIRA and filtered for enrichment in COVID-19-positive ImmuneCODE repertoires, a step that removed public or cross-reactive TCRs. Using the MIRA antigens, annotated TCRs were further analysed by specific ORF or by position within an ORF. Breadth was defined as the number of annotated unique rearrangements divided by the total number of unique productive rearrangements, and depth was defined as the summed frequency of the annotated unique rearrangements. TCR breadth was compared between groups using two-sided Wilcoxon rank-sum tests. TCRdb obtained this table from immuneACCESS and retained in-frame rearrangements with V and J assigned. These tables miss some clones; where compared with another copy, unresolved V genes account for less than half of the shortfall, and the remainder is unexplained. That table supplies the V and J calls and clone size; D and trimming were determined from the DNA. The sample contains about 350,000 clones, 75% to 90% of them found a single time. About 10% of the sample rests with the top ten.

This specimen consisted of peripheral blood, obtained in a trial of Ad26.COV2.S vaccine versus placebo. This TCR was recovered from a person between 18 and 59 years old who received the Ad26.COV2.S COVID-19 vaccine or a placebo. The chain couples TRBV5-1 to TRBJ1-1, with no D gene named confidently. The CDR3 in this case is CASSDSTANTEAFF. The DNA sequence is as follows: TGCGCCAGCAGCGACTCAACGGCGAACACTGAAGCTTTCTTT.